This TCR beta chain was found in a study of vaccination effects on CD4 cells after COVID-19. On the study more broadly: Two doses of BNT162b2 or mRNA-1273 vaccine were administered to participants. Points from the study as a whole: Only 1 of 255 vaccine-induced clones from healthy vaccinees cross-reacted with common cold coronaviruses. Among infection- and vaccine-induced clones, marked clonal contraction occurred late after vaccination.

Following 10 days of culture, CD4+ T cells were isolated. IL-2 medium took the place of half the medium on both days 3 and 7. The germline V gene has CDR1 SGHRS and CDR2 YFSETQ. After removal of 2 bases from V and 8 bases from J, the junction contained 9 bases not matched to a gene. The CDR3 spans 15 residues. Generated by immunoSEQ multiplex PCR, the TCRdb table keeps only in-frame clones and is missing some. This table has some 28,000 clones, about 62% appearing once. Note on this clone: The antigen is unknown.

The TCR sequence derives from a human donor who received a COVID-19 vaccine. The chain couples TRBV5-1 to TRBJ2-1; 8 positions match TRBD1. The source material was CD4+ T cells from PBMCs cultured without peptide, sampled before COVID-19 vaccination. In DNA form, the CDR3 reads TGCGCCAGCAGCTTTTGGGACAGGAGGTGGGATGAGCAGTTCTTC. This codes for CASSFWDRRWDEQFF.